The 24 T cell receptor beta chains below come from one sample, sequenced in a study of shared clonotypes between healthy human individuals. Assay used: immunoSEQ multiplex PCR; TCRdb lists only in-frame clones, some missing. The sample has 2 million to 2.5 million clones, over 85% seen once. The specimen was naive CD4+ T cells from PBMCs. Subset denoted: CD45RA+ positively selected. These receptors originate from a man aged 18 to 29 in good health. Some clones in this sample may be carry-over from other donors' samples.

The CDR3 protein is CASSPGQGAGYTF. The CDR3 bases are TGTGCCAGCAGCCCTGGACAGGGGGCTGGCTACACCTTC. The chain uses TRBV6-1 and TRBJ1-2; TRBD1 matches 11 bases. The V and J ends lost 6 bases and 7 bases, in that order; junction bases with no gene match: 4. The CDR3 is 13 residues long. Per germline, CDR1 MNHNS and CDR2 SASEGT.

With regard to this clone: The sample has other DNA sequences that encode this CDR3 too. This chain uses TRBV28 with TRBJ1-4; no reliable D call. The CDR3 totals 13 residues. V gave up 5 bases and J gave up 4 bases, with 8 bases separating them. CDR1 and CDR2 (germline): MDHEN, SYDVKM. The CDR3 spells CASSLDGNEKLFF. CDR3 sequence (DNA): TGTGCCAGCAGTCTGGACGGTAATGAAAAACTGTTTTTT.

With respect to this clone: One junction end disagrees with the germline gene, perhaps due to a read error. This sample also contains other DNA sequences that code for the same CDR3. V usage is TRBV11-2 and J usage is TRBJ2-5; no definite D call. The length of the CDR3 is 13 residues. Germline V CDR1 and CDR2: SGHAT, FQNNGV. CDR3 loop: CASSVGFGETQYF. CDR3 in DNA: TGCGCCAGCAGCGTGGGTTTTGGGGAGACCCAGTACTTC.

The chain is built from TRBV6-1 and TRBJ2-7, with 10 nucleotides matching TRBD2. The germline V gene has CDR1 MNHNS and CDR2 SASEGT. Trimming at V came to 3 bases and at J to 3 bases, leaving 5 bases not matched to a gene. The CDR3 sequence is 15 residues long. CDR3 loop: CASSEGLARHYEQYF. CDR3 bases: TGTGCCAGCAGTGAGGGACTAGCGAGGCACTACGAGCAGTACTTC.

This chain joins TRBV5-4 and TRBJ2-7, with 8 bases identical to TRBD1. The ends lost 2 bases at V and 3 bases at J; junction bases unmatched: 7. Germline assignment: CDR1 SGHNT and CDR2 YYREEE (reference sequence). The CDR3 covers 15 residues. DNA for the CDR3: TGTGCCAGCAGCTTCCCAGGGGGCCCCCACTACGAGCAGTACTTC. Protein: CASSFPGGPHYEQYF.

The genes are TRBV5-6 and TRBJ2-5, with D perhaps TRBD1 (6 bases). This CDR3 comprises 12 residues. V lost 3 bases, J lost 5 bases, and 8 bases lay in between. Germline V CDR1 and CDR2: SGHDT, YYEEEE. CDR3 sequence (DNA): TGTGCCAGCAGCTCAGGGGTTGAGACCCAGTACTTC. It specifies CASSSGVETQYF. Combining the CDR3 with reference TRBV5-6 and TRBJ2-5 gives the whole variable domain DAGVTQSPTHLIKTRGQQVTLRCSPKSGHDTVSWYQQALGQGPQFIFQYYEEEERQRGNFPDRFSGHQFPNYSSELNVNALLLGDSALYLCASSSGVETQYFGPGTRLLVL.

This clone has a single count. The chain has TRBV6-6 and TRBJ2-7, with 7 bases identical to TRBD1. CDR3 size: 13 residues. CDR1 and CDR2 from the germline V gene are MNHNY and SVGAGI (reference sequence). V lost 5 bases to trimming and J lost 11 bases; unmatched junction nucleotides: 12. CDR3 coding DNA: TGTGCCAGCAGTCAAACACAGACAGGGAAGAAGTACTTC. Translation: CASSQTQTGKKYF.

The chain links TRBV5-6 to TRBJ1-4, with D uncertain. This CDR3 has 12 amino acids. Germline CDR1 SGHDT, CDR2 YYEEEE. V lost 0 bases and J 11 bases, leaving 8 bases between the germline ends. The chain's CDR3 is CASSLAGLKLFF. For the CDR3, the DNA is TGTGCCAGCAGCTTGGCGGGGTTGAAACTGTTTTTT.

The V call is TRBV2, the J call TRBJ2-4; D may be TRBD2 (7 bases). Germline CDR1 reads SNHLY; CDR2 reads FYNNEI. Trimming pared 2 bases from V and 6 bases from J, leaving 26 bases between. The CDR3 spans 19 residues. The CDR3 DNA reads as TGTGCCAGCAGTGAACCCCTCTTCTTTGCGGGAGAGGGGGGAAACATTCAGTACTTC. Protein: CASSEPLFFAGEGGNIQYF.

The chain uses TRBV4-1 and TRBJ1-2, with 7 bases lining up with TRBD1. The ends lost 0 bases at V and 4 bases at J; junction bases unmatched: 14. CDR1 and CDR2 from the germline V gene are MGHRA and YSYEKL. The CDR3 has 18 residues. The CDR3 DNA follows: TGCGCCAGCAGCCAAGACCTGGATCCGGGACAGTCAATCTATGGCTACACCTTC. Translation: CASSQDLDPGQSIYGYTF.

The chain joins TRBV5-4 to TRBJ2-3, with 9 bases that match TRBD1. Per the germline V gene, CDR1 is SGHNT and CDR2 is YYREEE (reference sequence). Trimming cost V 4 bases and J 0 bases; bases outside gene matches: 6. This CDR3 is 16 amino acids long. CDR3 protein: CASSGDRATSTDTQYF. The DNA for the CDR3 is TGTGCCAGCAGCGGGGACAGGGCTACTAGCACAGATACGCAGTATTTT.

The chain couples TRBV25-1 to TRBJ2-1; 9 bases match TRBD1. The CDR3 covers 14 residues. The junction had 13 bases not matched to a gene; V was cut back by 7 bases and J by 12 bases. Germline CDR1 is MGHDK and CDR2 is SYGVNS. In DNA form, the CDR3 reads TGTGCCAGCACTCCCACGGGACAGGGCACGGGGCAGTTCTTC. Translated: CASTPTGQGTGQFF.

Concerning this clone: An end of the junction does not agree with germline; a read error may underlie this. The chain links TRBV19 to TRBJ2-4, with 11 bases that match TRBD1. Germline V gene sequence: CDR1 LNHDA, CDR2 SQIVND (reference sequence). This CDR3 contains 14 residues. This chain's CDR3 is CASSPRDRGFVNNF. DNA of the CDR3: TGTGCCAGTAGTCCGAGGGACAGGGGGTTCGTAAACAACTTC.

The gene calls are TRBV11-2 and TRBJ2-5, with 8 positions matching TRBD1. V shed 5 bases, J shed 2 bases, and the junction held 10 bases outside the gene matches. CDR3 length: 16 residues. Germline V lookup: CDR1 SGHAT, CDR2 FQNNGV. DNA of the CDR3: TGTGCCAGCAGCCCAGGACAGGGCGCCCGGCAAGAGACCCAGTACTTC. It yields the protein CASSPGQGARQETQYF.

The J gene is TRBJ2-7, the V gene TRBV27; weak D call: TRBD1 (6 bases). There are 14 residues in the CDR3. Trimming shortened V by 1 base and J by 3 bases, and 10 bases separated the two germline ends. From germline, CDR1 is MNHEY and CDR2 SMNVEV (reference sequence). The CDR3 nucleotides read TGTGCCAGCAGTTTATTTTCCAGGGGCTACGAGCAGTACTTC. Protein product: CASSLFSRGYEQYF.

This rearrangement joins TRBV7-2 to TRBJ2-3, with a tentative D call TRBD2 (7 bases). Germline assignment: CDR1 SGHTA and CDR2 FQGNSA. With 1 base removed from V and 2 bases from J, the gap between germline ends came to 10 bases. The CDR3 contains 15 residues. The CDR3 DNA reads TGTGCCAGCAGCTTAGGTGGGGGGGCCACAGATACGCAGTATTTT. Translated: CASSLGGGATDTQYF.

V is TRBV19 and J is TRBJ1-2; 7 bases are a match to TRBD1. J was trimmed by 1 base and V by 6 bases; bases with no gene match: 14. Germline lookup yields CDR1 LNHDA and CDR2 SQIVND (reference sequence). The CDR3 loop spans 17 amino acids. The CDR3 DNA sequence: TGTGCCAGTAGGCCGGCTAGGGGGACAGAGATTAACTATGGCTACACCTTC. As protein: CASRPARGTEINYGYTF.

The chain uses TRBV19 and TRBJ2-7, with TRBD1 matching over 7 bases. J lost 2 bases, V lost 7 bases, and 11 bases had no gene match. Germline CDR1 is LNHDA and CDR2 is SQIVND (reference sequence). The CDR3 is 15 amino acids. CDR3 residues: CASMGTESIPYEQYF. The CDR3, as DNA: TGTGCCAGTATGGGGACAGAAAGTATCCCCTACGAGCAGTACTTC. Combining the CDR3 with reference TRBV19 and TRBJ2-7 gives the whole variable domain DGGITQSPKYLFRKEGQNVTLSCEQNLNHDAMYWYRQDPGQGLRLIYYSQIVNDFQKGDIAEGYSVSREKKESFPLTVTSAQKNPTAFYLCASMGTESIPYEQYFGPGTRLTVT.

V and J are TRBV4-1 and TRBJ1-2; D is perhaps TRBD1 (5 bases). Deletions cut 4 bases from V and 1 base from J, with 10 bases between. Germline CDR1 is MGHRA and CDR2 is YSYEKL. CDR3 size: 14 residues. CDR3 loop: CASSPGAVNYGYTF. As DNA, the CDR3 is TGCGCCAGCAGCCCCGGGGCAGTTAACTATGGCTACACCTTC.

The sample holds one count of this clone. The gene calls are TRBV5-4 and TRBJ2-7; a possible D gene is TRBD2 (5 bases). The V end was cut by 0 bases, the J end by 4 bases, with 14 bases between. This CDR3 comprises 15 residues. Per germline, CDR1 SGHNT and CDR2 YYREEE (reference sequence). The CDR3 loop is CASSLGVGSGYEQYF. CDR3 bases: TGTGCCAGCAGCTTGGGCGTAGGGTCGGGGTACGAGCAGTACTTC.

This clone was picked up one time. The V and J genes are TRBV7-2 and TRBJ1-2; 7 bases line up with TRBD1. This CDR3 spans 16 amino acids. With 5 bases clipped from V and 1 base from J, the junction kept 10 bases outside the gene matches. Germline V CDR1 and CDR2: SGHTA, FQGNSA. As DNA, the CDR3 is TGTGCCAGCAGCGCCGGGACAGTCGGGTTTAACTATGGCTACACCTTC. It specifies CASSAGTVGFNYGYTF.

Turning to this clone: The sample holds other DNA sequences that translate to the same CDR3. The rearrangement joins TRBV20-1 to TRBJ2-7; D unclear. From germline, CDR1 is DFQATT and CDR2 SNEGSKA (reference sequence). This CDR3 contains 11 residues. V was pared by 2 bases and J by 2 bases, with 4 bases between. CDR3 in DNA: TGCAGTGCTAGACAAACCTACGAGCAGTACTTC. Its protein is CSARQTYEQYF.

This clone was seen once. This chain connects TRBV27 to TRBJ2-3, with D unclear. V shed 5 bases and J shed 0 bases, with 9 bases lying between them. Germline CDR1 MNHEY, CDR2 SMNVEV (reference sequence). CDR3 length: 14 amino acids. The CDR3 bases are TGTGCCAGCAGTCGTTCCGCTAGCACAGATACGCAGTATTTT. Its protein is CASSRSASTDTQYF.

The chain is built from TRBV6-5 and TRBJ1-2, with a possible D match to TRBD1 (6 bases). Germline V gene sequence: CDR1 MNHEY, CDR2 SVGAGI. The ends were cut back, 10 bases at V and 0 bases at J, with 12 bases in the middle. This CDR3 has 13 amino acids. CDR3 bases: TGTGCCACCCGGACAGACGCTAACTATGGCTACACCTTC. Encoded protein: CATRTDANYGYTF.